This entry lists 10 T cell receptor beta chains sequenced from one sample in a study of shared clonotypes between healthy human individuals. Sequenced by immunoSEQ multiplex PCR; TCRdb stores in-frame clones only, minus some. The sample consists of some 2,000,000 clones, about 95% of them appearing once. Sequences were obtained from naive CD4+ T cells sorted from blood. Subset of the sample: CD45RA+ positively selected. The receptors originated from a man aged 18-30 years in good health.

The chain employs TRBV7-2 and TRBJ2-7; 10 bases line up with TRBD2. From germline, CDR1 is SGHTA and CDR2 FQGNSA. This CDR3 comprises 15 residues. Losses at the gene ends were 7 bases for V and 3 bases for J; bases not matched to a gene: 9. The CDR3 sequence: CASTLTSGIFYEQYF. CDR3 in DNA: TGTGCCAGCACCCTAACTAGCGGGATCTTCTACGAGCAGTACTTC.

In DNA, the CDR3 is TGCGCCAGCAGCCAAGAAGCCAGGAACACAGATACGCAGTATTTT. Translating it yields CASSQEARNTDTQYF. The chain employs TRBV4-3 and TRBJ2-3, with D unresolved. CDR1 and CDR2 (germline): LGHNA, YSLEER. V gave up 0 bases and J gave up 2 bases, with 9 bases separating them. The CDR3 runs to 15 residues.

V is TRBV6-6 and J is TRBJ2-7, with D unresolved. In germline, CDR1 is MNHNY, CDR2 SVGAGI (reference sequence). Deletions cut 7 bases from V and 2 bases from J, with 15 bases between. The CDR3 consists of 14 residues. The CDR3, as DNA: TGTGCCAGCACCAATTACCCCCAAACCTACGAGCAGTACTTC. Residues: CASTNYPQTYEQYF.

This chain connects TRBV10-3 to TRBJ2-7; 12 nucleotides agree with TRBD1. The CDR3 is 17 residues long. The germline V gene has CDR1 ENHRY and CDR2 SYGVKD. The V gene end was trimmed by 0 bases and the J gene end by 5 bases; junction bases not matched to a gene: 8. The CDR3 here is CAISESFPGQGANEQYF. The DNA of the CDR3 is TGTGCCATCAGTGAGTCGTTCCCGGGACAGGGGGCCAACGAGCAGTACTTC.

This clone was counted a single time. DNA of the CDR3: TGTGCCTGGAGCCCTGGGCCCGGAGGGAGTTCACCCCTCCACTTT. Translated, it gives CAWSPGPGGSSPLHF. The chain carries TRBV30 and TRBJ1-6; D uncertain. Germline V gene lookup returns CDR1 GTSNPN and CDR2 SVGIG (reference sequence). The CDR3 covers 15 residues. V lost 3 bases, J lost 9 bases, and 18 bases lay in between.

As concerns this clone: Other DNA sequences in this sample translate to the same CDR3. The chain employs TRBV18 and TRBJ1-5; the D gene is possibly TRBD1 (6 bases). The CDR3 runs 14 residues. Trimming left V 6 bases short and J 7 bases short, with 16 bases between. Germline CDR1 reads KGHSH; CDR2 reads LQKENI. The CDR3 is CASSLQGFNQPQHF. The CDR3 DNA follows: TGTGCCAGCTCGTTACAGGGTTTTAACCAGCCCCAGCATTTT.

The chain employs TRBV19 and TRBJ1-2; D uncertain. Looked up from germline, CDR1 is LNHDA and CDR2 is SQIVND (reference sequence). Trimming removed 4 bases from V and 4 bases from J, with 19 bases in between. CDR3 length: 16 residues. DNA of the CDR3: TGTGCCAGTAGTACGTCATGGACCTCTACGGGCTATGGCTACACCTTC. It translates to CASSTSWTSTGYGYTF. Supplemented by reference TRBV19 and TRBJ1-2, the full variable domain reads DGGITQSPKYLFRKEGQNVTLSCEQNLNHDAMYWYRQDPGQGLRLIYYSQIVNDFQKGDIAEGYSVSREKKESFPLTVTSAQKNPTAFYLCASSTSWTSTGYGYTFGSGTRLTVV.

The V and J genes are TRBV30 and TRBJ1-1; 9 bases line up with TRBD1. The V gene's germline CDR1 is GTSNPN and CDR2 SVGIG (reference sequence). This CDR3 is built from 14 residues. With 4 bases clipped from V and 1 base from J, the junction kept 4 bases outside the gene matches. The CDR3 loop reads CAWNRGPGNTEAFF. DNA of the CDR3: TGTGCCTGGAACAGGGGGCCGGGGAACACTGAAGCTTTCTTT.

This clone was found once. J is TRBJ2-7 and V is TRBV7-2; D may be TRBD2 (6 bases). Trimming removed 1 base from V and 2 bases from J, with 12 bases in between. The CDR3 has 15 residues. The germline gives CDR1 SGHTA, CDR2 FQGNSA. For the CDR3, the DNA is TGTGCCAGCAGCTTAGTCCCTAGCGCAACCTACGAGCAGTACTTC. It codes for CASSLVPSATYEQYF.

The CDR3 is CAISVGTSSDTQYF. Here the CDR3 DNA reads TGTGCCATCAGTGTTGGGACTAGCTCAGATACGCAGTATTTT. The V call is TRBV10-3, the J call TRBJ2-3; TRBD2 matches 9 bases. Germline V gene lookup returns CDR1 ENHRY and CDR2 SYGVKD. CDR3 length: 14 residues. Trimming removed 4 bases from V and 4 bases from J; junction bases left unmatched: 3.